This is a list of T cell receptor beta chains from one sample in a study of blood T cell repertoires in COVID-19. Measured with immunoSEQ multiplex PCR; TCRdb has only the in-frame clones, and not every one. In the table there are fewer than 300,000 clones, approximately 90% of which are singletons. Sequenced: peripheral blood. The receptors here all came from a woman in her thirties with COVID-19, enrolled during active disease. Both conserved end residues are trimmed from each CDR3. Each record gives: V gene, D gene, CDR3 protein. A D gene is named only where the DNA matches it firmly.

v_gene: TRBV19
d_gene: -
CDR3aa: ASSIDPLGAVNYGYT

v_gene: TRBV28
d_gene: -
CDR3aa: ASNQQRPGDQPQH

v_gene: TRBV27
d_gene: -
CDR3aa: ASSLSPLGNTEAF

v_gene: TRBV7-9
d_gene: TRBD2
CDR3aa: ASSQPLAGGYGEQY

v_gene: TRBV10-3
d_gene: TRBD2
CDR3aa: AISAVGGLAGTQEQF

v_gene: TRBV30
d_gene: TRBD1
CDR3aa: ALKEGTGGSYGYT

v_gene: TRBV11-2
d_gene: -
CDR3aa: ASSSHIGTDTQY

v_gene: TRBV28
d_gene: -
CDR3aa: ASRPRGSSYNEQF

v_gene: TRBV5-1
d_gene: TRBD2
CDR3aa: ASSWGTSYNEQF

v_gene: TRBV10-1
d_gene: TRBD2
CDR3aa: ASSDLSSGNLNEQY

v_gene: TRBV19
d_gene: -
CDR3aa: ASKRGYSSYEQY

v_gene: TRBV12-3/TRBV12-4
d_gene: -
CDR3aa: ASRTREGYEQY